The clone carrying this T cell receptor (beta chain) was counted a few times. The antigen is unknown. Preparation of naive CD8 libraries involved about 18,000 to 1,000,000 sorted cells and 10%, 30% or 50% RNA. Sorting was used to obtain naive CD8 T cells (CD8+CD4-CCR7+CD45RA+). The CDR3 totals 15 residues. Germline V CDR1 and CDR2: MNHEY, SMNVEV (reference sequence). The ends were cut back, 6 bases at V and 8 bases at J, with 19 bases in the middle. This record belongs to a study of molecular identifiers for immune sequencing clone quantification. Overall study results and limits: For effector cells, clones above 20 RNA copies held over 98% of molecules; for naive cells, under 1%.

MiXCR was run by TCRdb on the PCR reads, yielding one entry per CDR3 protein. Of 85,000 to 100,000 distinct CDR3 sequences listed, 24% were seen once; the top ten hold under 1%. This clonotype was sampled from a human donor in good health. Some libraries in this study had Jurkat cell RNA spiked in. Input material: naive CD8+ T cells from blood, with Jurkat cell RNA spiked in. Subset: FACS-sorted CD8+CD4-CCR7+CD45RA+ naive T cells. The rearrangement uses TRBV27 and TRBJ2-2; no reliable D call. The DNA for the CDR3 is TGTGCCAGCAGATTGATAAGGAACACCGGTGGGGAGCTGTTTTTT. This sequence encodes CASRLIRNTGGELFF.